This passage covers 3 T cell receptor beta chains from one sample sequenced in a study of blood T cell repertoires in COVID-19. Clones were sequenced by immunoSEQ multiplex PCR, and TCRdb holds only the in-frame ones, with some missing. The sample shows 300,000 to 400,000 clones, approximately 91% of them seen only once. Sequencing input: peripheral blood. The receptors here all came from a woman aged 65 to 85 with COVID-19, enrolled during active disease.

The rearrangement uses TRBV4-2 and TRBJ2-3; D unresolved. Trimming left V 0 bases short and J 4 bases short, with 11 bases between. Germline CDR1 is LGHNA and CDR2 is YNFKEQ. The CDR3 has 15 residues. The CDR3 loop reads CASSQDGWSADTQYF. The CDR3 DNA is TGTGCCAGCAGCCAAGATGGATGGAGCGCAGATACGCAGTATTTT.

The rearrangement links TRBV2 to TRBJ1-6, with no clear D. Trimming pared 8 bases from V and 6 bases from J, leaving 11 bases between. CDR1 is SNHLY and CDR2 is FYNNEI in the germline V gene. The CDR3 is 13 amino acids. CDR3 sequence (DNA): TGTGCCAGCCGAGGCAGTGTTAATTCACCCCTCCACTTT. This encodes CASRGSVNSPLHF.

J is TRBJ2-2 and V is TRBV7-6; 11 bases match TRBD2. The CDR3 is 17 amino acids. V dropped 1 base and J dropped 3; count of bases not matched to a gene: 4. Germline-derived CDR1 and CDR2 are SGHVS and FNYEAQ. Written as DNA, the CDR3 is TGTGCCAGCAGCTTAGAACTAGCGGGGGCCTACACCGGGGAGCTGTTTTTT. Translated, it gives CASSLELAGAYTGELFF.